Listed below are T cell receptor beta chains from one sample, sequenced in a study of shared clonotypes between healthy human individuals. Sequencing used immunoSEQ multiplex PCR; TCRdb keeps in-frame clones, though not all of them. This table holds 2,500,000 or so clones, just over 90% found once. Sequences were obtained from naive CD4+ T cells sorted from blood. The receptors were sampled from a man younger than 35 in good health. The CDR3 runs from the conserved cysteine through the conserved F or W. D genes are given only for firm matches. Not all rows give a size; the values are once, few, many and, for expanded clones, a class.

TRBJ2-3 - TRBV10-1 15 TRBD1 TGCGCCAGCAGTGAGACGGACAGGGCCACAGATACGCAGTATTTT CASSETDRATDTQYF
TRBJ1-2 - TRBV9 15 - TGTGCCAGCAGCGTAGCCCCGGGAGCTAACTATGGCTACACCTTC CASSVAPGANYGYTF
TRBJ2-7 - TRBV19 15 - TGTGCCAGTAGTACCTGGACTGGGAGCTCCTACGAGCAGTACTTC CASSTWTGSSYEQYF
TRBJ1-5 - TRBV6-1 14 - TGTGCCAGCAGTGATCAGGTGGGAAGTACGCCCCAGCATTTT CASSDQVGSTPQHF
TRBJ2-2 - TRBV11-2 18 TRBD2 TGTGCCAGCAGCTCCCTTACTAGCGGGGCACAGAACACCGGGGAGCTGTTTTTT CASSSLTSGAQNTGELFF
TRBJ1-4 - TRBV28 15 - TGTGCCAGCAGAAGGAGACAGGATGTTAATGAAAAACTGTTTTTT CASRRRQDVNEKLFF
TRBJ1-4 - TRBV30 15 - TGTGCCTGGAGTCCCATATCGAAAAGAGATGAAAAACTGTTTTTT CAWSPISKRDEKLFF
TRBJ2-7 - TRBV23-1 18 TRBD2 TGCGCCAGCAGTCAATCTTATCGGGGACTAGCGGTCCCCTACGAGCAGTACTTC CASSQSYRGLAVPYEQYF
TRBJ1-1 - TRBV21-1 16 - TGTGCCAGCAGCAAATGGCAGGGGGCTTGGTACACTGAAGCTTTCTTT CASSKWQGAWYTEAFF
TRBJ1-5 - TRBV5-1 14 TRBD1 TGCGCCAGCAGCCCGGGACAGAACAATCAGCCCCAGCATTTT CASSPGQNNQPQHF
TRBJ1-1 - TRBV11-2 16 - TGTGCCAGCAGCTTAGGGGAGGGGGTCCCCGCAGGGGCATGGATCTTT CASSLGEGVPAGAWIF
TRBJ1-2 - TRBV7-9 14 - TGTGCCAGCAGCTCCGGGCCGGGGGCCGATGGCTACACCTTC CASSSGPGADGYTF
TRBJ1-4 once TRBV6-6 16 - TGTGCCAGCAGTTCCACCGACCTTGCAACTAATGAAAAACTGTTTTTT CASSSTDLATNEKLFF
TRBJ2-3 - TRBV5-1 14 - TGCGCCAGCAGCTTGGTGGAAAACACAGATACGCAGTATTTT CASSLVENTDTQYF
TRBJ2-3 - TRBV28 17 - TGTGCCAGCAGTTTGGGTGTACAAGCGGTCCTCACAGATACGCAGTATTTT CASSLGVQAVLTDTQYF
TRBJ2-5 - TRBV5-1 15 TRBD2 TGCGCCAGCAGCTTGGCGGGGGGACTGGGGGAGACCCAGTACTTC CASSLAGGLGETQYF
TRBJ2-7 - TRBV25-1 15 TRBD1 TGTGCCAGCAGTGAACCGGGACAGGGTCTCTACGAGCAGTACTTC CASSEPGQGLYEQYF
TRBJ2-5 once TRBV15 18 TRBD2 TGTGCCACCAGCAGAAGACTAGCGGGAGTAAAATTTGGAGAGACCCAGTACTTC CATSRRLAGVKFGETQYF
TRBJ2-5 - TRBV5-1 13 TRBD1 TGCGCCAGCAGATCCGGGGACAGGGAGACCCAGTACTTC CASRSGDRETQYF
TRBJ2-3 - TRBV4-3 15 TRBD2 TGCGCCAGCAGCCCGACTAGCGGGGAGACAGATACGCAGTATTTT CASSPTSGETDTQYF
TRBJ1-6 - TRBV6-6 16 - TGTGCCAGCAGTTACATCGCGGGGGGCAATAATTCACCCCTCCACTTT CASSYIAGGNNSPLHF
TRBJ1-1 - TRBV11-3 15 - TGTGCCAGCAGCTTATGGGGGGGCGACAACACTGAAGCTTTCTTT CASSLWGGDNTEAFF
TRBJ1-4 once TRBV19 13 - TGTGCCAGTAGTATATCCACTAATGAAAAACTGTTTTTT CASSISTNEKLFF
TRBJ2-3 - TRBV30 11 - TGTGCCTGGAAATCTAAAGATACGCAGTATTTT CAWKSKDTQYF
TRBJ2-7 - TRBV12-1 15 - TGTGCCAGCAGCGATAGCGGGAGGAGCTCCTACGAGCAGTACTTC CASSDSGRSSYEQYF
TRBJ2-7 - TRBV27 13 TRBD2 TGTGCCAGCAGCTCCGGGACTAACTACGAGCAGTACTTC CASSSGTNYEQYF
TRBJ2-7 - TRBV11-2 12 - TGTGCCAGCAGCGCAGGGGTACCCGAGCAGTACTTC CASSAGVPEQYF
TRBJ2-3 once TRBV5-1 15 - TGCGCCAGCAGCTTGGCTGGGGGCGGTCTGGATACGCAGTATTTT CASSLAGGGLDTQYF
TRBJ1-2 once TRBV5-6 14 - TGTGCCAGCAGCGGTGTAGGGGAAGGGTATGGCTACACCTTC CASSGVGEGYGYTF
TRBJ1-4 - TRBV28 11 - TGTGCCAGCAGTAACAATGAAAAACTGTTTTTT CASSNNEKLFF
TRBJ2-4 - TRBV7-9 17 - TGTGCCAGCAGCTTAGGGTTGTCTTTGGGCCTTCCAAACATTCAGTACTTC CASSLGLSLGLPNIQYF
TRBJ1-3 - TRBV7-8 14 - TGTGCCAGCAGCTTACAGGGTACGGGAAACACCATATATTTT CASSLQGTGNTIYF
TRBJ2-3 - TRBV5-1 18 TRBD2 TGCGCCAGCAGCTTGACTAGCGGGAGGGCCCTCGGCACAGATACGCAGTATTTT CASSLTSGRALGTDTQYF
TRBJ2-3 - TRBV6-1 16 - TGTGCCAGCAGTGAAGTCAGGGGCGGCGGCACAGATACGCAGTATTTT CASSEVRGGGTDTQYF
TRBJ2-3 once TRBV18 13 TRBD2 TGTGCCAGCTCGCCCTTACTAGCGGATACGCAGTATTTT CASSPLLADTQYF
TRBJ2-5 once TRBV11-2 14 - TGTGCCAGCAGCTTAGACAGGGGGGGAGAGACCCAGTACTTC CASSLDRGGETQYF
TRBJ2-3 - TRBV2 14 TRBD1 TGTGCCAGCGACGGACAGGGGGCTACAGATACGCAGTATTTT CASDGQGATDTQYF
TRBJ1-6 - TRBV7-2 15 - TGTGCCAGCAGCTTAGGTAGTGGGGCCAATTCACCCCTCCACTTT CASSLGSGANSPLHF
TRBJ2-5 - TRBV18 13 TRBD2 TGTGCCAGCTCACCACCCGGGGGGGAGACCCAGTACTTC CASSPPGGETQYF
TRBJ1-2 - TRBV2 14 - TGTGCCAGCTCTACGACCCCGGGAGTAGGAGGCTACACCTTC CASSTTPGVGGYTF
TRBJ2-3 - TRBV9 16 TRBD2 TGTGCCAGCAGCACCCGACTAGCGGGGGTTTTTGATACGCAGTATTTT CASSTRLAGVFDTQYF
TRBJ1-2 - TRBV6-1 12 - TGTGCCAGCAGCCTGAGACCCTATGGCTACACCTTC CASSLRPYGYTF
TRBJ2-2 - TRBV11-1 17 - TGTGCCAGCAGCTCGAGTCTGGGGGCGGCGAACACCGGGGAGCTGTTTTTT CASSSSLGAANTGELFF
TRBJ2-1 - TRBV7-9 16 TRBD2 TGTGCCAGCAGCCATAGCGGGAGGCCCTCCTACAATGAGCAGTTCTTC CASSHSGRPSYNEQFF
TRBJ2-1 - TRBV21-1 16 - TGTGCCAGCAGCAAATGGGGACTTGCCTCCTACAATGAGCAGTTCTTC CASSKWGLASYNEQFF
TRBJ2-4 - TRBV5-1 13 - TGCGCCAGCCCTACAGGGTCCAAAAACATTCAGTACTTC CASPTGSKNIQYF
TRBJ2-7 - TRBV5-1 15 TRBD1 TGCGCCAGCAGCTTGGAAGGGACAGGGATATACGAGCAGTACTTC CASSLEGTGIYEQYF
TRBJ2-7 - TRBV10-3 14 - TGTGCCATCTGCCGGGATCCCAGCTCCTACGAGCAGTACTTC CAICRDPSSYEQYF
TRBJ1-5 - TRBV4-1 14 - TGCGCCAGCAGCCAAGAGAGGGGGAATCAGCCCCAGCATTTT CASSQERGNQPQHF
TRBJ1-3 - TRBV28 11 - TGTGCAACATTTTCTGGAAACACCATATATTTT CATFSGNTIYF
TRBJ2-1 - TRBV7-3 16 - TGTGCCAGCAGCTTAAACCGAGAGGGAGGTTACAATGAGCAGTTCTTC CASSLNREGGYNEQFF
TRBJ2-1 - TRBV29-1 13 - TGCAGCGTTGAGGCAGGAGGACGGAATGAGCAGTTCTTC CSVEAGGRNEQFF
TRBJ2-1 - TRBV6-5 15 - TGTGCCAGCAGACCGGACAGTTCACCTTACAATGAGCAGTTCTTC CASRPDSSPYNEQFF